The 10 T cell receptor beta chains listed next were all sequenced from one sample in a study of human T cells and chemical hapten exposure. Total RNA came from unfractionated whole blood. Each CDR3 protein is one row after TCRdb ran MiXCR on the 5' RACE reads. The sample carries about 140,000 distinct CDR3 sequences, over 3.5% recorded once. The receptors were sampled from a female donor in good health.

This clonotype was observed at least ten times. The rearrangement joins TRBV10-3 to TRBJ2-3; the match to TRBD1 covers 7 bases. CDR1 is ENHRY and CDR2 is SYGVKD in the germline V gene. The J segment lost 0 bases and the V segment lost 7 bases, leaving 10 bases of the junction unmatched. The CDR3 is made up of 16 amino acids. The CDR3 DNA follows: TGTGCCATCACTAGGGACAGAGAAACTAGCACAGATACGCAGTATTTT. This encodes CAITRDRETSTDTQYF.

This clonotype was seen many times. The chain uses TRBV10-3 and TRBJ2-1; the D is unclear. The V end was cut by 3 bases, the J end by 9 bases, with 6 bases between. Germline CDR1 reads ENHRY; CDR2 reads SYGVKD. The CDR3 loop spans 11 amino acids. CDR3 protein: CAISDAAEQFF. DNA of the CDR3: TGTGCCATCAGTGATGCGGCTGAGCAGTTCTTC.

This chain links TRBV30 with TRBJ2-5; 10 bases align to TRBD2. Germline V gene lookup returns CDR1 GTSNPN and CDR2 SVGIG (reference sequence). The CDR3 is made up of 17 amino acids. The V segment lost 0 bases and the J segment 1 base; nucleotides outside the gene matches: 8. CDR3 region: CAWSVGSAGGLQETQYF. DNA of the CDR3: TGTGCCTGGAGTGTAGGGTCAGCGGGGGGGCTCCAAGAGACCCAGTACTTC.

This clonotype was observed at least ten times. The V gene is TRBV21-1, the J gene TRBJ2-7; the table's TRBD1 call for D was not verified on the DNA. TRBV21-1 is noted as a pseudogene. This CDR3 is 14 amino acids long. The CDR3: CASSKGPGQPWQYF. DNA of the CDR3: TGTGCCAGCAGCAAGGGTCCGGGACAGCCATGGCAGTACTTC.

The table lists this clonotype with many counts. The rearrangement links TRBV24-1 to TRBJ2-3; 7 bases line up with TRBD1. The germline CDR1 and CDR2 sequences are KGHDR and SFDVKD. The CDR3 runs to 15 residues. Trimming cost V 4 bases and J 2 bases; bases outside gene matches: 5. This CDR3 reads CATSDRTGFTDTQYF. As DNA, the CDR3 is TGTGCCACCAGTGACCGGACAGGATTCACAGATACGCAGTATTTT.

This clonotype has only a few counts. A much larger clonotype is one base distant, so this may be a read error. This chain connects TRBV5-1 to TRBJ1-6; D ambiguous. The germline CDR1 and CDR2 sequences are SGHRS and YFSETQ. V was trimmed by 0 bases and J by 14 bases, leaving 12 bases between them. The CDR3 runs to 13 residues. CDR3 DNA sequence: TGCGCCAGCAGCTTGGGTGGGATTTCGGCCCTCCACTTT. Encoded protein: CASSLGGISALHF.

This clonotype was picked up many times. A much larger clone lies one base from this, so it may be a read error. V usage is TRBV5-6 and J usage is TRBJ1-1, with D possibly being TRBD1 (5 bases). Trimming removed 2 bases from V and 8 bases from J, with 10 bases in between. The CDR3 extends over 12 amino acids. Per the germline V gene, CDR1 is SGHDT and CDR2 is YYEEEE. CDR3 nucleotides: TGTGCCAGCAGCTTCGGGGGACGGGAAGCTTTCTTT. Translated: CASSFGGREAFF.

This clonotype was seen at least ten times. The chain employs TRBV18 and TRBJ1-2, with 8 bases that match TRBD1. The germline V gene encodes CDR1 KGHSH and CDR2 LQKENI. The CDR3 spans 18 residues. The V segment lost 6 bases and the J segment 4 bases; nucleotides outside the gene matches: 19. The CDR3 loop is CASSTDPPPSGGRYGYTF. Here the CDR3 DNA reads TGTGCCAGCTCGACCGACCCCCCTCCCTCAGGGGGCCGCTATGGCTACACCTTC. Full variable domain (outside the CDR3, taken from reference TRBV18 and TRBJ1-2): NAGVMQNPRHLVRRRGQEARLRCSPMKGHSHVYWYRQLPEEGLKFMVYLQKENIIDESGMPKERFSAEFPKEGPSILRIQQVVRGDSAAYFCASSTDPPPSGGRYGYTFGSGTRLTVV.

This chain connects TRBV28 to TRBJ2-5; D is unclear. This CDR3 is 16 amino acids long. With 5 bases removed from V and 3 bases from J, the gap between germline ends came to 19 bases. Germline V gene sequence: CDR1 MDHEN, CDR2 SYDVKM. CDR3 DNA sequence: TGTGCCAGCAGTCCACGGACGGATTGTGTCGAAGAGACCCAGTACTTC. Protein: CASSPRTDCVEETQYF.

There are a few counts of this clonotype. The V gene is TRBV7-7, the J gene TRBJ2-3; D not certain. CDR1 and CDR2 (germline): SSHAT, FNYEAQ (reference sequence). The CDR3 runs 13 residues. V was pared by 1 base and J by 3 bases, with 5 bases between. The CDR3 coding sequence is TGTGCCAGCAGCTTAGGAGAGACAGATACGCAGTATTTT. Its translation: CASSLGETDTQYF.